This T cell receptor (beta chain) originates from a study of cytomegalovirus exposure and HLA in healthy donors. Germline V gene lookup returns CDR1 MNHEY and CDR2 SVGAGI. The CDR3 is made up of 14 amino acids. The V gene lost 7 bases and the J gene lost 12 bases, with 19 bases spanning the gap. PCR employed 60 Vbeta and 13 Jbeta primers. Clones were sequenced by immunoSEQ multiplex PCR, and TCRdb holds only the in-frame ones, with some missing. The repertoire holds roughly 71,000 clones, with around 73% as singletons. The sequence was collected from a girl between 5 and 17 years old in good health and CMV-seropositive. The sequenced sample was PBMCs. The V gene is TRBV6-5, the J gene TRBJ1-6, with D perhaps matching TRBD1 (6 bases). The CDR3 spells CASTVRRGGEPLHF. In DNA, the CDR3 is TGTGCCAGCACCGTGCGACGAGGGGGTGAACCCCTCCACTTT.